The sequence of this T cell receptor beta chain was determined in a study of molecular identifiers for immune sequencing clone quantification. Points from the study as a whole: Underestimation of highly expanded clone sizes could arise where identical TCR molecules share a barcode. Clones that exceeded 20 RNA copies held over 99% of effector molecules, yet under 1% in naive cells.

Sorted cell numbers of about 19,000 to 1,000,000, with 10%, 30% or 50% RNA, served as input for naive CD8 libraries. For naive CD8 T cells, sorting used the CD8+CD4-CCR7+CD45RA+ phenotype. TCRdb reanalysed the PCR reads using MiXCR and keeps one entry per CDR3 protein. The data show 490,000 or so distinct CDR3 sequences, approximately 25% seen once. There are many counts of this clonotype. Its antigen is not identified. The CDR3 runs 17 residues. Trimming stripped 0 bases from V and 3 bases from J, with 18 bases between. Germline V gene data show CDR1 as SGHRS and CDR2 as YFSETQ. Sequencing input: naive CD8+ T cells from blood, with Jurkat cell RNA spiked in. The subset was: FACS-sorted CD8+CD4-CCR7+CD45RA+ naive T cells. The rearrangement uses TRBV5-1 and TRBJ1-1, with D uncertain. This TCR was sampled from a human donor in good health. Some libraries in this study had Jurkat cell RNA spiked in. The chain's CDR3 is CASSLVGIGLKDTEAFF. CDR3 sequence (DNA): TGCGCCAGCAGCTTGGTTGGGATTGGGTTAAAGGACACTGAAGCTTTCTTT. The whole variable domain, filled in from reference TRBV5-1 and TRBJ1-1, reads KAGVTQTPRYLIKTRGQQVTLSCSPISGHRSVSWYQQTPGQGLQFLFEYFSETQRNKGNFPGRFSGRQFSNSRSEMNVSTLELGDSALYLCASSLVGIGLKDTEAFFGQGTRLTVV.